The rows below give T cell receptor beta chains drawn from one sample of a study of shared clonotypes between healthy human individuals. Generated by immunoSEQ multiplex PCR, the TCRdb table keeps only in-frame clones and is missing some. The profile shows roughly 2 million clones, approximately 94% of them singletons. The specimen sequenced was naive CD8+ T cells sorted from blood. These receptors were collected from a man in his late teens or twenties in good health. The CDR3 runs from the conserved cysteine through the conserved F or W. D genes are given only for firm matches. Clone size, where shown, is once, few, many, or a class for clones that have expanded.

clone_size j_call d_call v_call cdr3_aa cdr3_nt
. TRBJ1-3 . TRBV4-2 CASSQDLSSGNTIYF TGTGCCAGCAGCCAGGATTTAAGCTCTGGAAACACCATATATTTT
. TRBJ2-7 . TRBV4-1 CASSPDSGTGFEQYF TGCGCCAGCAGCCCCGATTCCGGGACCGGCTTCGAGCAGTACTTC
once TRBJ2-6 . TRBV27 CASSSRGIPYVLTF TGTGCCAGCAGTTCCCGGGGGATCCCCTACGTCCTGACTTTC
. TRBJ2-1 TRBD2 TRBV5-4 CASSSGTSGSPSHEQFF TGTGCCAGCAGTTCCGGGACTAGCGGGAGTCCGTCGCATGAGCAGTTCTTC
few TRBJ1-2 . TRBV10-2 CASRDDASYGYTF TGCGCCAGCAGGGATGACGCGAGCTATGGCTACACCTTC
few TRBJ2-2 . TRBV7-9 CASSVSSVPGELFF TGTGCCAGCAGCGTATCTAGCGTACCCGGGGAGCTGTTTTTT
. TRBJ2-5 . TRBV4-1 CASSVGGREFQETQYF TGCGCCAGCAGCGTGGGGGGCAGGGAGTTCCAAGAGACCCAGTACTTC
. TRBJ1-1 TRBD1 TRBV29-1 CSARTGGTEAFF TGCAGCGCCCGGACAGGGGGCACTGAAGCTTTCTTT
. TRBJ2-3 . TRBV30 CAWSGGLVSTDTQYF TGTGCCTGGAGTGGAGGACTTGTGTCCACAGATACGCAGTATTTT
. TRBJ2-7 . TRBV7-9 CASSLPDPAYEQYF TGTGCCAGCAGCTTACCGGACCCTGCCTACGAGCAGTACTTC
. TRBJ2-3 . TRBV28 CASSLYTDTQYF TGTGCCAGCAGTTTATACACAGATACGCAGTATTTT
. TRBJ2-2 TRBD2 TRBV28 CASSFIASGLPGELFF TGTGCCAGCAGTTTCATCGCTAGCGGCCTCCCCGGGGAGCTGTTTTTT
. TRBJ1-1 . TRBV5-4 CASSFGVSTEAFF TGTGCCAGCAGCTTTGGGGTCAGCACTGAAGCTTTCTTT
. TRBJ2-7 . TRBV27 CASSLLGARTYEQYF TGTGCCAGCAGTTTATTGGGGGCCCGCACCTACGAGCAGTACTTC
. TRBJ1-4 . TRBV9 CASSVDGDEKLFF TGTGCCAGCAGCGTAGACGGAGATGAAAAACTGTTTTTT
. TRBJ2-4 . TRBV15 CATSTVNNIQYF TGTGCCACCAGCACCGTAAATAACATTCAGTACTTC
. TRBJ2-7 . TRBV27 CASSLGPGAYEQYF TGTGCCAGCAGTTTGGGGCCTGGGGCCTACGAGCAGTACTTC
. TRBJ1-5 TRBD1 TRBV27 CASRAPGQDNQPQHF TGTGCCAGCAGGGCCCCGGGACAGGATAATCAGCCCCAGCATTTT
. TRBJ2-2 TRBD1 TRBV7-9 CASSLTGYTGELFF TGTGCCAGCAGCTTGACAGGGTACACCGGGGAGCTGTTTTTT
. TRBJ2-3 . TRBV5-6 CASSLVWGETDTQYF TGTGCCAGCAGCTTGGTTTGGGGAGAAACAGATACGCAGTATTTT
. TRBJ1-2 . TRBV10-1 CASSEDRLYGYTF TGCGCCAGCAGTGAAGACAGGCTCTATGGCTACACCTTC
. TRBJ2-2 TRBD2 TRBV7-7 CASSLSAGDTGELFF TGTGCTAGCAGCTTATCAGCGGGAGACACCGGGGAGCTGTTTTTT
. TRBJ2-7 . TRBV5-8 CASSFGGEVSYEQYF TGTGCCAGCAGCTTTGGGGGCGAGGTTTCGTACGAGCAGTACTTC
. TRBJ2-1 TRBD2 TRBV7-6 CASSPTKRGGPYNEQFF TGTGCCAGCAGTCCTACGAAGCGGGGGGGCCCCTACAATGAGCAGTTCTTC
. TRBJ1-4 . TRBV19 CASSTTNGEKLFF TGTGCCAGTAGTACTACTAATGGTGAAAAACTGTTTTTT
. TRBJ1-1 . TRBV6-5 CASSYSIFSVNTEAFF TGTGCCAGCAGTTACTCGATATTCAGCGTGAACACTGAAGCTTTCTTT
. TRBJ2-7 . TRBV27 CASSPSSGLLFYEQYF TGTGCCAGCAGTCCATCATCCGGACTACTCTTCTACGAGCAGTACTTC
. TRBJ2-7 . TRBV21-1 CALPLPGTYEQYF TGTGCCCTCCCCCTACCAGGGACCTACGAGCAGTACTTC
. TRBJ2-5 TRBD1 TRBV7-8 CASSLEGGVETQYF TGTGCCAGCAGCTTAGAAGGGGGCGTTGAGACCCAGTACTTC
. TRBJ1-1 . TRBV9 CASSQTGSPAEAFF TGTGCCAGCAGTCAAACAGGATCCCCGGCTGAAGCTTTCTTT
. TRBJ2-1 . TRBV27 CASRNTSFPEQFF TGTGCCAGCAGGAATACTAGCTTCCCTGAGCAGTTCTTC
. TRBJ1-1 . TRBV5-1 CASSQPGTNTEAFF TGCGCCAGCAGCCAGCCCGGGACGAACACTGAAGCTTTCTTT
. TRBJ2-3 . TRBV7-9 CASSLWIDTQYF TGTGCCAGCAGCCTCTGGATAGATACGCAGTATTTT
few TRBJ2-7 . TRBV7-9 CASSSGPNYEQYF TGTGCCAGCAGCTCAGGACCTAACTACGAGCAGTACTTC
. TRBJ1-2 . TRBV6-5 CASSLDSLYGYTF TGTGCCAGCAGTCTCGACAGCCTCTATGGCTACACCTTC
. TRBJ1-2 TRBD1 TRBV7-9 CASSSSGQFDVYTF TGTGCCAGCAGCTCCTCGGGACAGTTTGACGTCTACACCTTC
once TRBJ2-7 . TRBV27 CASSLIPVTRPYEQYF TGTGCCAGCAGTTTAATCCCTGTGACAAGACCCTACGAGCAGTACTTC
. TRBJ2-3 . TRBV7-8 CASSLERYTDTQYF TGTGCCAGCAGCTTAGAACGCTACACAGATACGCAGTATTTT
once TRBJ1-5 . TRBV2 CASSDPTLGPGQPQHF TGTGCCAGCAGTGACCCCACCTTAGGACCTGGTCAGCCCCAGCATTTT
. TRBJ2-1 TRBD2 TRBV6-5 CASSYSGTSGGNEQFF TGTGCCAGCAGTTACTCCGGGACTAGCGGGGGCAATGAGCAGTTCTTC
. TRBJ2-7 . TRBV29-1 CSAYDSGTHEQYF TGCAGCGCCTACGACTCCGGGACTCACGAGCAGTACTTC
. TRBJ2-5 . TRBV4-3 CASSQAGRWPSETQYF TGCGCCAGCAGCCAAGCCGGTCGGTGGCCCTCAGAGACCCAGTACTTC
. TRBJ2-1 TRBD2 TRBV27 CASSFIASGSSYNEQFF TGTGCCAGCAGTTTCATTGCTAGCGGGAGCTCCTACAATGAGCAGTTCTTC
. TRBJ1-2 . TRBV10-1 CASSDSTNYGYTF TGCGCCAGCAGTGACAGCACTAACTATGGCTACACCTTC
. TRBJ2-3 . TRBV27 CASSLFPGPTDTQYF TGTGCCAGCAGTTTATTTCCAGGCCCGACGGATACGCAGTATTTT
few TRBJ2-5 TRBD1 TRBV6-1 CASSDWTGLQETQYF TGTGCCAGCAGTGACTGGACAGGGCTTCAAGAGACCCAGTACTTC
once TRBJ2-3 TRBD2 TRBV29-1 CSVEVRPTSGTTDTQYF TGCAGCGTTGAAGTCAGACCGACTAGCGGGACCACAGATACGCAGTATTTT
. TRBJ2-5 TRBD2 TRBV9 CASSGRLAGGQETQYF TGTGCCAGCAGCGGAAGACTAGCGGGGGGGCAAGAGACCCAGTACTTC
. TRBJ2-7 TRBD2 TRBV30 CAWSGIGLAPSYEQYF TGTGCCTGGAGTGGAATTGGACTAGCGCCATCCTACGAGCAGTACTTC
. TRBJ1-4 . TRBV4-1 CASSQEWGMGEKLFF TGCGCCAGCAGCCAAGAATGGGGGATGGGTGAAAAACTGTTTTTT
. TRBJ2-3 . TRBV9 CASSVESLPTDTQYF TGTGCCAGCAGCGTAGAGAGTCTTCCCACAGATACGCAGTATTTT
. TRBJ2-1 TRBD2 TRBV19 CASSIWVAGGNEQFF TGTGCCAGTAGTATTTGGGTAGCGGGAGGGAATGAGCAGTTCTTC
. TRBJ2-7 . TRBV27 CASSLTVGYEQYF TGTGCCAGCAGTTTAACGGTGGGCTACGAGCAGTACTTC
. TRBJ1-4 TRBD1 TRBV30 CAWSPGQGINEKLFF TGTGCCTGGAGTCCGGGACAGGGGATCAACGAAAAACTGTTTTTT
. TRBJ2-7 . TRBV20-1 CSAGVTSEQYF TGCAGTGCCGGGGTAACGAGCGAGCAGTACTTC